The present T cell receptor beta chain was sequenced within a study of low-dose radiotherapy and immunotherapy resistance in tumors. Study as a whole: Intravenous administration to patients comprised nivolumab at 240 mg every two weeks and ipilimumab at 1 mg/kg every six weeks. The study administered intravenous cyclophosphamide at 200 mg/m2 every two weeks, one day ahead of radiation and immunotherapy.

This CDR3 has 16 residues. With V trimmed by 2 bases and J by 6 bases, 8 bases remained unmatched. Germline V CDR1 and CDR2: SGHDT, YYEEEE. First-strand cDNA relied on TRAV- and TRBV-specific primers spanning alpha and beta chains. TCRs were amplified for around 20 PCR cycles with a constant-region primer and V-primer adapter. In vitro transcription served to amplify the isolated mRNA. MiXCR was run by TCRdb on the reads, yielding one entry per CDR3 protein. The table includes 80,000 to 95,000 distinct CDR3 sequences, 9% to 9.5% detected once. This clonotype was seen repeatedly, ten times or more. The time point: before trial treatment. Patients with advanced, tumor-infiltrating lymphocyte-negative solid tumors were eligible.

This specimen was PBMCs, taken before treatment. This chain links TRBV5-6 with TRBJ2-1; 10 bases match TRBD2. The TCR originated in a male donor with prostate cancer. In nucleotides, the CDR3 is TGTGCCAGCAGCTTTCTGTCTAGCGGGAGATCCAATGAGCAGTTCTTC. This encodes CASSFLSSGRSNEQFF. Filled out from reference TRBV5-6 and TRBJ2-1, the complete variable domain reads DAGVTQSPTHLIKTRGQQVTLRCSPKSGHDTVSWYQQALGQGPQFIFQYYEEEERQRGNFPDRFSGHQFPNYSSELNVNALLLGDSALYLCASSFLSSGRSNEQFFGPGTRLTVL.